A selection of T cell receptor beta chains follows, all from one sample in a study of blood T cell repertoires in COVID-19. Method: immunoSEQ multiplex PCR; TCRdb's copy keeps in-frame clones and lacks some. The repertoire includes just over 150,000 clones, roughly 82% of them detected once, and 7% sits in the top ten. The sequenced material came from peripheral blood. The receptors were gathered from a woman aged 40 to 55 with COVID-19, enrolled during active disease. Each CDR3 is given with its conserved first and last residue.

>16|TRBJ1-5|TRBV5-8
CASSLATGVINQPQHF
>18|TRBJ2-3|TRBV24-1
CATSTPATSGTSTDTQYF
>16|TRBJ2-5|TRBV2
CASSVSDRGLSETQYF
>16|TRBJ1-4|TRBV15
CATSRDQSPMREKLFF
>16|TRBJ2-1|TRBV5-1
CASSFRLAGGVNEQFF
>14|TRBJ1-2|TRBV6-5
CASSPRDSNYGYTF
>15|TRBJ2-3|TRBV19
CASSIGTSYMDTQYF
>15|TRBJ1-6|TRBV27
CASSLLGGNNSPLHF
>14|TRBJ2-7|TRBV4-1
CASSQDRESYEQYF
>15|TRBJ1-1|TRBV6-1
CASSEVGLLDTEAFF
>13|TRBJ1-4|TRBV30
CAWESTGNEKLFF
>14|TRBJ1-2|TRBV10-2
CASSDHRGQGGYTF
>17|TRBJ1-2|TRBV19
CASSIDPSGQGFPGYTF
>16|TRBJ2-2|TRBV7-2
CASSLEGHIGSGELFF
>14|TRBJ2-3|TRBV11-2
CASSSVLAGDTQYF
>14|TRBJ1-2|TRBV6-2/TRBV6-3
CASSYGQGLYGYTF
>15|TRBJ2-5|TRBV10-2
CASSQLAGGQETQYF
>14|TRBJ2-2|TRBV10-2
CASSDPGASRELFF
>15|TRBJ1-2|TRBV7-9
CASSLAVDRKNGYTF
>15|TRBJ2-2|TRBV4-1
CASSQAGQGHWELFF
>17|TRBJ2-1|TRBV4-2
CASSPSGAAGVYNEQFF
>14|TRBJ2-3|TRBV2
CASRSGQGADTQYF
>15|TRBJ2-1|TRBV7-9
CASSGNQGDYNEQFF
>14|TRBJ2-2|TRBV11-2
CASSPRYDTGELFF
>15|TRBJ2-3|TRBV6-6
CASIGGTSGSNTQYF
>14|TRBJ2-7|TRBV5-6
CASSSMDTAYEQYF
>13|TRBJ2-7|TRBV28
CASSPTDMNEQYF
>14|TRBJ2-1|TRBV9
CASSGTGSYNEQFF
>12|TRBJ2-7|TRBV5-1
CASSPGTYEQYF
>17|TRBJ2-3|TRBV19
CASSIKGLAFGTDTQYF
>14|TRBJ2-2|TRBV5-5
CASSLQPNTGELFF
>14|TRBJ2-5|TRBV5-5
CASGEGRSEETQYF
>15|TRBJ2-2|TRBV27
CASRPLGATTGELFF
>17|TRBJ2-1|TRBV11-3
CASSLDGVRTSGNEQFF
>15|TRBJ2-3|TRBV3-1/TRBV3-2
CASRLRTSGTDTQYF
>14|TRBJ2-1|TRBV2
CASNPGQGYNEQFF
>17|TRBJ2-3|TRBV5-1
CASSLHETLTSTDTQYF
>17|TRBJ2-7|TRBV3-1/TRBV3-2
CASSQEEASGLTYEQYF
>13|TRBJ1-2|TRBV28
CASTGPFNYGYTF
>15|TRBJ2-7|TRBV9
CASSVDPGGQYEQYF
>13|TRBJ1-1|TRBV11-2
CASSFSRNTEAFF
>15|TRBJ1-5|TRBV4-1
CASSQGGLKNQPQHF
>15|TRBJ1-2|TRBV5-1
CASRPGQGANYGYTF
>14|TRBJ2-1|TRBV5-4
CASSLWLEGTEQFF
>17|TRBJ1-3|TRBV14
CASSSRTGMRSGNTIYF
>13|TRBJ1-1|TRBV27
CASSFVVNTEAFF
>15|TRBJ1-4|TRBV7-9
CASSSPRSTGEKLFF